These 20 T cell receptor beta chains came from one sample sequenced in a study of cytotoxic CD8 clonotypes in ibrutinib-treated CLL. Sequencing was performed with immunoSEQ multiplex PCR; in TCRdb, only in-frame clones are kept and a portion is missing. The sample carries approximately 92,000 clones, roughly 80% recorded once. The source material was PBMCs, sampled after 24 months of ibrutinib treatment. Receptors originate from a human donor with chronic lymphocytic leukemia.

The chain carries TRBV28 and TRBJ1-3; possible D gene TRBD1, 5 bases. The CDR3 contains 17 residues. V lost 3 bases to trimming and J lost 0 bases, with 15 bases between them. Germline V gene lookup returns CDR1 MDHEN and CDR2 SYDVKM. The CDR3 loop reads CASSFEGHLSSGNTIYF. The CDR3 DNA follows: TGTGCCAGCAGTTTTGAGGGGCACTTGAGCTCTGGAAACACCATATATTTT.

The chain uses TRBV4-1 and TRBJ1-1; 7 bases map to TRBD1. J was trimmed by 1 base and V by 2 bases; bases with no gene match: 7. Germline values: CDR1 MGHRA, CDR2 YSYEKL. This CDR3 spans 16 amino acids. The CDR3 spells CASSQNPGQPNTEAFF. In DNA form, the CDR3 reads TGCGCCAGCAGCCAAAATCCGGGACAGCCGAACACTGAAGCTTTCTTT.

The chain is built from TRBV9 and TRBJ2-1; D is possibly TRBD2 (6 bases). Germline V gives CDR1 SGDLS, CDR2 YYNGEE. CDR3 length equals 15 residues. Deletions cut 0 bases from V and 7 bases from J, with 14 bases between. The CDR3 here is CASSVDLDGRNEQFF. CDR3 nucleotide sequence: TGTGCCAGCAGCGTAGACCTTGATGGGAGGAATGAGCAGTTCTTC.

The chain combines TRBV19 with TRBJ2-7, with TRBD2 matching 14 bases. CDR3 length equals 13 residues. Trimming removed 8 bases from V and 6 bases from J; junction bases left unmatched: 3. Looked up from germline, CDR1 is LNHDA and CDR2 is SQIVND (reference sequence). Written as DNA, the CDR3 is TGTGCCAGTGGGACTAGCGGGAGATCCGAGCAGTACTTC. As protein: CASGTSGRSEQYF. The variable domain in full, with the rest retrieved from reference TRBV19 and TRBJ2-7, is DGGITQSPKYLFRKEGQNVTLSCEQNLNHDAMYWYRQDPGQGLRLIYYSQIVNDFQKGDIAEGYSVSREKKESFPLTVTSAQKNPTAFYLCASGTSGRSEQYFGPGTRLTVT.

The chain is built from TRBV5-4 and TRBJ1-1; D ambiguous. Germline CDR1 is SGHNT and CDR2 is YYREEE (reference sequence). V lost 0 bases and J 7 bases, leaving 7 bases between the germline ends. This CDR3 comprises 12 residues. The CDR3 loop is CASSLAGIEAFF. The CDR3, as DNA: TGTGCCAGCAGCTTGGCGGGTATTGAAGCTTTCTTT. The variable domain in full, completed from reference TRBV5-4 and TRBJ1-1, reads ETGVTQSPTHLIKTRGQQVTLRCSSQSGHNTVSWYQQALGQGPQFIFQYYREEENGRGNFPPRFSGLQFPNYSSELNVNALELDDSALYLCASSLAGIEAFFGQGTRLTVV.

The CDR3 reads CASNNRGETQYF. The CDR3 DNA reads as TGTGCCAGCAACAACAGGGGGGAGACCCAGTACTTC. The chain combines TRBV5-4 with TRBJ2-5; 8 bases align to TRBD1. The trim removed 6 bases at V and 5 bases at J, leaving 3 bases unmatched. Germline CDR1 and CDR2: SGHNT and YYREEE (reference sequence). The CDR3 length is 12 residues.

The chain recombines TRBV11-3 with TRBJ2-7; TRBD2 is a possible D gene (5 bases). V lost 2 bases to trimming and J lost 5 bases, with 13 bases between them. CDR3 length: 14 residues. Germline CDR1 and CDR2: SGHNT and YENEEA. In DNA, the CDR3 is TGTGCCAGCAGCTTAAGGACTTCCCCCCACGAGCAGTACTTC. Translating it yields CASSLRTSPHEQYF.

The V gene is TRBV27, the J gene TRBJ1-4, with no clear D. Deletions cut 6 bases from V and 8 bases from J, with 10 bases between. The CDR3 sequence is 12 residues long. Germline CDR1 MNHEY, CDR2 SMNVEV (reference sequence). The CDR3 bases are TGTGCCAGCAGCCCCGTGGGGGAAAAACTGTTTTTT. It is translated as CASSPVGEKLFF. Full variable domain (remainder filled in from reference TRBV27 and TRBJ1-4): EAQVTQNPRYLITVTGKKLTVTCSQNMNHEYMSWYRQDPGLGLRQIYYSMNVEVTDKGDVPEGYKVSRKEKRNFPLILESPSPNQTSLYFCASSPVGEKLFFGSGTQLSVL.

V gene TRBV4-1 combines with J gene TRBJ1-6, with D possibly being TRBD1 (6 bases). CDR1 and CDR2 (germline): MGHRA, YSYEKL. The CDR3 has 13 amino acids. The V end was cut by 6 bases, the J end by 5 bases, with 8 bases between. The DNA of the CDR3 is TGCGCCAGCAGGCCAGGGGATAATTCACCCCTCCACTTT. This gives the protein CASRPGDNSPLHF.

This chain's CDR3 is CASSLVGFDQPQHF. CDR3 coding DNA: TGTGCCAGCAGCTTAGTCGGGTTTGATCAGCCCCAGCATTTT. V is TRBV7-2 and J is TRBJ1-5; no reliable D call. The V gene lost 1 base and the J gene lost 5 bases, with 9 bases spanning the gap. This CDR3 has 14 residues. The germline CDR1 and CDR2 sequences are SGHTA and FQGNSA.

This sequence joins TRBV5-4 and TRBJ2-3, with D hard to call. Trimming took off 0 bases at V and 0 bases at J, with 14 bases between the two ends. The CDR3 loop spans 17 amino acids. CDR1 is SGHNT, CDR2 YYREEE, per germline (reference sequence). CDR3 in DNA: TGTGCCAGCAGCTTGGTTCCTACCGGTACGAGCACAGATACGCAGTATTTT. It specifies CASSLVPTGTSTDTQYF. Drawing the rest from reference TRBV5-4 and TRBJ2-3, the complete variable domain is ETGVTQSPTHLIKTRGQQVTLRCSSQSGHNTVSWYQQALGQGPQFIFQYYREEENGRGNFPPRFSGLQFPNYSSELNVNALELDDSALYLCASSLVPTGTSTDTQYFGPGTRLTVL.

The chain employs TRBV5-1 and TRBJ2-5; 7 bases align to TRBD1. CDR3 size: 15 residues. V lost 3 bases to trimming and J lost 2 bases; unmatched junction nucleotides: 7. CDR1 and CDR2 from the germline V gene are SGHRS and YFSETQ. In DNA form, the CDR3 reads TGCGCCAGCAGCTCGACAGGGCAGCAACAAGAGACCCAGTACTTC. This gives the protein CASSSTGQQQETQYF. The complete variable domain, with remaining parts taken from reference TRBV5-1 and TRBJ2-5, reads KAGVTQTPRYLIKTRGQQVTLSCSPISGHRSVSWYQQTPGQGLQFLFEYFSETQRNKGNFPGRFSGRQFSNSRSEMNVSTLELGDSALYLCASSSTGQQQETQYFGPGTRLLVL.

This chain joins TRBV5-8 and TRBJ1-3; the D is unclear. The CDR3 is 11 residues long. V gave up 4 bases and J gave up 7 bases, with 6 bases separating them. Germline CDR1 is SGHTS and CDR2 is YDEGEE. The CDR3 DNA follows: TGTGCCAGCAGCCTACTTAACACCATATATTTT. Translating it yields CASSLLNTIYF.

CDR3 sequence reads: CASSLAPSHYNEQFF. For the CDR3, the DNA is TGTGCCAGCAGCTTAGCTCCTTCACACTACAATGAGCAGTTCTTC. The rearrangement uses TRBV11-3 and TRBJ2-1; D not resolved. The CDR3 length is 15 residues. Trimming took off 1 base at V and 3 bases at J, with 10 bases between the two ends. Per the germline V gene, CDR1 is SGHNT and CDR2 is YENEEA.

The genes are TRBV7-9 and TRBJ2-3; a possible D gene is TRBD2 (5 bases). Per germline, CDR1 SEHNR and CDR2 FQNEAQ (reference sequence). The CDR3 spans 16 residues. V shed 3 bases and J shed 2 bases, with 15 bases lying between them. The CDR3 spells CASSFTRSTFTDTQYF. The CDR3 DNA sequence: TGTGCCAGCAGCTTTACTAGGTCAACCTTCACAGATACGCAGTATTTT.

V and J are TRBV21-1 and TRBJ2-5; the table's D call, TRBD2, has no DNA check behind it. TRBV21-1 is noted as a pseudogene. CDR3 length equals 21 residues. CDR3 sequence (DNA): TGTGCCAGCAAGGTGTCCCCGACTGCTTCTCCAATTGATACTTTCCAAGAGACCCAGTACTTC. Translation gives CASKVSPTASPIDTFQETQYF.

This clone was seen repeatedly, ten times or more. The chain uses TRBV5-6 and TRBJ2-7; 7 positions match TRBD1. CDR3 length: 15 amino acids. Germline values: CDR1 SGHDT, CDR2 YYEEEE. V lost 3 bases and J lost 3; bases outside the gene matches: 9. The CDR3 protein is CASSSLYRGIYEQYF. CDR3 bases: TGTGCCAGCAGCTCACTCTACAGGGGAATCTACGAGCAGTACTTC.

The table lists this clone with a few counts. The chain carries TRBV18 and TRBJ2-5; TRBD2 aligns across 8 bases. The germline CDR1 and CDR2 sequences are KGHSH and LQKENI. The CDR3 totals 14 residues. The V gene end was trimmed by 3 bases and the J gene end by 5 bases; junction bases not matched to a gene: 5. The CDR3 bases are TGTGCCAGCTCACCTCAGTTAGCGGGGGAGACCCAGTACTTC. Its translation: CASSPQLAGETQYF.

The rearrangement uses TRBV7-2 and TRBJ2-3; 7 nucleotides agree with TRBD2. This CDR3 has 14 amino acids. The ends lost 7 bases at V and 4 bases at J; junction bases unmatched: 8. Germline V gene lookup returns CDR1 SGHTA and CDR2 FQGNSA. The CDR3 sequence is CASKTGGRADTQYF. In DNA, the CDR3 is TGTGCCAGCAAGACGGGAGGAAGAGCAGATACGCAGTATTTT.

The chain combines TRBV20-1 with TRBJ2-7; D gene ambiguous. CDR1 is DFQATT and CDR2 is SNEGSKA in the germline V gene (reference sequence). The V end lost 4 bases, the J end lost 2 bases, and 6 bases lay between the germline ends. The CDR3 runs 11 residues. The CDR3 reads CSAIRAYEQYF. DNA for the CDR3: TGCAGTGCTATCAGAGCCTACGAGCAGTACTTC.